This T cell receptor (beta chain) derives from a study of T cell clonality in common variable immunodeficiency. Whole-study findings and limits: Fewer deletions and N-nucleotide insertions were reportedly seen in common variable immunodeficiency TCR beta sequences. Fewer TCRbeta clones were shared among CVID subjects than controls.

Most patients and controls had Caucasian heritage. As regards this clone: Its antigen is still unknown. The observed sequence ends 3 residues before the CDR3 terminus, with the missing tail filled in from the germline J gene.

Libraries were prepared by immunoSEQ multiplex PCR; TCRdb keeps only in-frame clonotypes and omits some of them. This repertoire lists fewer than 75,000 clones without singletons; roughly 1.5% sits in the top ten. Looked up from germline, CDR1 is SGHTA and CDR2 is FQGTGA. The CDR3 totals 15 residues. The sequencing input was peripheral blood mononuclear cells. This chain connects TRBV7-3 to TRBJ2-3; D might be TRBD1 (5 bases). The sequence derives from a person aged 18 to 75 in good health. The CDR3 reads CASSLGFAGQETQYF. The CDR3 DNA, read in part, is TGTGCCAGCAGCTTGGGATTTGCAGGGCAAGAGACG.